These T cell receptor beta chains were read from a single sample in a study of identical twins. Using its own MiXCR run on the 5' RACE reads, TCRdb lists one record per CDR3 protein. The sample lists roughly 250,000 distinct CDR3 sequences; 6% to 8% were seen once. These data also formed part of another study, on yellow fever vaccine responses in identical twins.

Material: CD8+ T cells sorted from blood. Receptors originate from a woman between 18 and 30 years old in good health. The CDR3 runs from the conserved cysteine through the conserved F or W. Fields, in order: D gene, clone size, V gene, J gene, CDR3 protein, CDR3 DNA. The D gene is left open where the match is weak. Part of the rows lack a size; the others show once, few, many or a class for expanded clones.

d_call: NA; clone_size: many; v_call: TRBV9; j_call: TRBJ1-1; cdr3_aa: CASRWTPANTEAFF; cdr3_nt: TGTGCCAGCAGGTGGACACCAGCGAACACTGAAGCTTTCTTT
d_call: NA; clone_size: NA; v_call: TRBV18; j_call: TRBJ2-7; cdr3_aa: CASSPPSATSYEQYF; cdr3_nt: TGTGCCAGCTCACCACCTTCTGCGACAAGCTACGAGCAGTACTTC
d_call: TRBD1; clone_size: few; v_call: TRBV28; j_call: TRBJ2-5; cdr3_aa: CASHGTGQETQYF; cdr3_nt: TGTGCCAGCCATGGGACAGGCCAAGAGACCCAGTACTTC
d_call: NA; clone_size: NA; v_call: TRBV29-1; j_call: TRBJ2-5; cdr3_aa: CSVDGRETQYF; cdr3_nt: TGCAGCGTTGATGGGAGGGAGACCCAGTACTTC
d_call: NA; clone_size: many; v_call: TRBV7-6; j_call: TRBJ2-3; cdr3_aa: CASSLAHTDTQYF; cdr3_nt: TGTGCCAGCAGCTTAGCCCATACAGATACGCAGTATTTT
d_call: NA; clone_size: many; v_call: TRBV12-3/TRBV12-4; j_call: TRBJ1-1; cdr3_aa: CASSLGAVAFF; cdr3_nt: TGTGCCAGCAGTTTAGGGGCGGTAGCTTTCTTT
d_call: NA; clone_size: many; v_call: TRBV4-1; j_call: TRBJ1-1; cdr3_aa: CASSHLNPGTEAFF; cdr3_nt: TGCGCCAGCAGCCACCTTAACCCAGGGACTGAAGCTTTCTTT
d_call: NA; clone_size: few; v_call: TRBV20-1; j_call: TRBJ2-2; cdr3_aa: CSARNTDTGELFF; cdr3_nt: TGCAGTGCTAGAAATACTGACACCGGGGAGCTGTTTTTT
d_call: NA; clone_size: NA; v_call: TRBV7-9; j_call: TRBJ2-2; cdr3_aa: CASSLRQDNTGELFF; cdr3_nt: TGTGCCAGCAGCTTACGCCAGGACAACACCGGGGAGCTGTTTTTT
d_call: NA; clone_size: few; v_call: TRBV11-2; j_call: TRBJ2-5; cdr3_aa: CASSPTLDQETQYF; cdr3_nt: TGTGCCAGCAGCCCCACACTAGACCAAGAGACCCAGTACTTC
d_call: NA; clone_size: many; v_call: TRBV6-5; j_call: TRBJ2-1; cdr3_aa: CASSSGGGNYEQFF; cdr3_nt: TGTGCCAGCAGTTCAGGAGGGGGCAACTATGAGCAGTTCTTC
d_call: NA; clone_size: NA; v_call: TRBV12-3/TRBV12-4; j_call: TRBJ2-5; cdr3_aa: CASSPIGGVGETQYF; cdr3_nt: TGTGCCAGCAGTCCTATAGGGGGGGTAGGCGAGACCCAGTACTTC
d_call: NA; clone_size: many; v_call: TRBV6-5; j_call: TRBJ1-3; cdr3_aa: CASSYGQGLYSGNTIYF; cdr3_nt: TGTGCCAGCAGTTACGGGCAGGGGCTATACTCTGGAAACACCATATATTTT
d_call: NA; clone_size: NA; v_call: TRBV28; j_call: TRBJ2-7; cdr3_aa: CASRPQVRGHPYYEQYF; cdr3_nt: TGTGCCAGCAGGCCCCAGGTTAGGGGCCATCCATACTACGAGCAGTACTTC
d_call: NA; clone_size: NA; v_call: TRBV7-8; j_call: TRBJ2-7; cdr3_aa: CTSSLGVEYEQYF; cdr3_nt: TGTACCAGCAGCTTAGGGGTGGAGTACGAGCAGTACTTC
d_call: NA; clone_size: NA; v_call: TRBV28; j_call: TRBJ2-7; cdr3_aa: CASSFRYYEQYF; cdr3_nt: TGTGCCAGCAGTTTCAGATACTACGAGCAGTACTTC
d_call: NA; clone_size: NA; v_call: TRBV11-3; j_call: TRBJ1-5; cdr3_aa: CASSLRLFQPQHF; cdr3_nt: TGTGCCAGCAGCTTACGGTTGTTCCAGCCCCAGCATTTT
d_call: NA; clone_size: few; v_call: TRBV5-6; j_call: TRBJ2-5; cdr3_aa: CASSTGWLETQYF; cdr3_nt: TGTGCCAGCAGCACCGGGTGGCTAGAGACCCAGTACTTC
d_call: NA; clone_size: few; v_call: TRBV29-1; j_call: TRBJ2-5; cdr3_aa: CSVGSGETQYF; cdr3_nt: TGCAGCGTTGGGTCAGGAGAGACCCAGTACTTC
d_call: NA; clone_size: many; v_call: TRBV7-9; j_call: TRBJ1-3; cdr3_aa: CASSPQGIEDTIYF; cdr3_nt: TGTGCCAGCAGCCCCCAGGGGATCGAGGACACCATATATTTT
d_call: TRBD2; clone_size: NA; v_call: TRBV4-1; j_call: TRBJ2-3; cdr3_aa: CASSQDLLSSGSWDTQYF; cdr3_nt: TGCGCCAGCAGCCAAGATTTGTTGTCTAGCGGGAGTTGGGATACGCAGTATTTT
d_call: TRBD1; clone_size: NA; v_call: TRBV15; j_call: TRBJ2-2; cdr3_aa: CATSRPPPAQGADTGELFF; cdr3_nt: TGTGCCACCAGCAGACCCCCCCCGGCGCAGGGGGCCGACACCGGGGAGCTGTTTTTT
d_call: NA; clone_size: few; v_call: TRBV7-9; j_call: TRBJ2-3; cdr3_aa: CASSLEEAPRSQYF; cdr3_nt: TGTGCCAGCAGCTTAGAAGAGGCCCCTCGGTCGCAGTATTTT
d_call: NA; clone_size: many; v_call: TRBV20-1; j_call: TRBJ2-2; cdr3_aa: CSASDRPFDTGELFF; cdr3_nt: TGCAGTGCTAGTGACCGGCCATTCGACACCGGGGAGCTGTTTTTT
d_call: TRBD1; clone_size: many; v_call: TRBV3-1; j_call: TRBJ1-1; cdr3_aa: CASRPDREMNTEAFF; cdr3_nt: TGTGCCAGCAGACCAGACAGGGAGATGAACACTGAAGCTTTCTTT
d_call: NA; clone_size: many; v_call: TRBV7-8; j_call: TRBJ2-1; cdr3_aa: CASTTTGLASNEQFF; cdr3_nt: TGTGCCAGCACCACCACCGGTTTAGCGTCCAATGAGCAGTTCTTC
d_call: TRBD1; clone_size: few; v_call: TRBV4-1; j_call: TRBJ2-2; cdr3_aa: CASSQDEVTLDRGPGTGELFF; cdr3_nt: TGCGCCAGCAGCCAAGATGAAGTGACGCTGGACAGGGGGCCCGGCACCGGGGAGCTGTTTTTT
d_call: TRBD1; clone_size: many; v_call: TRBV7-6; j_call: TRBJ1-1; cdr3_aa: CASSLAGQEAFF; cdr3_nt: TGTGCCAGCAGCTTAGCGGGACAGGAAGCTTTCTTT
d_call: NA; clone_size: many; v_call: TRBV7-8; j_call: TRBJ2-3; cdr3_aa: CASSFKRSSLDTQYF; cdr3_nt: TGTGCCAGCAGCTTTAAGAGGTCCAGCTTAGATACGCAGTATTTT